Each of the 15 T cell receptor beta chains below was sequenced from the same sample in a study of blood T cell repertoires in COVID-19. Repertoires were generated with immunoSEQ multiplex PCR, while TCRdb's copy carries only in-frame clones and drops some. The table has some 320,000 clones, about 87% seen once; the top ten hold approximately 8.1%. The sequencing sample was made of peripheral blood. The origin of the receptors is a woman between 45 and 65 years old who had recovered from COVID-19.

This clone was counted a few times. This chain joins TRBV2 and TRBJ1-2, with D possibly TRBD1 on 6 matching bases. The CDR3 covers 15 residues. Germline CDR1 and CDR2: SNHLY and FYNNEI. Trimming took off 8 bases at V and 0 bases at J, with 16 bases between the two ends. The CDR3 region has the DNA TGTGCCAGCGCGCAGGGGCCGACAACTAACTATGGCTACACCTTC. Translation gives CASAQGPTTNYGYTF.

CDR3 region: CASSLDAGQGFYGYTF. For the CDR3, the DNA is TGTGCCAGCAGCTTAGATGCGGGACAGGGATTTTATGGCTACACCTTC. V is TRBV7-2 and J is TRBJ1-2; TRBD1 aligns across 9 bases. The CDR3 length is 16 residues. Losses at the gene ends were 1 base for V and 5 bases for J; bases not matched to a gene: 8. Per the germline V gene, CDR1 is SGHTA and CDR2 is FQGNSA.

The rearrangement links TRBV5-1 to TRBJ2-3; D is unresolved. The CDR3 is 14 residues long. The germline V gene has CDR1 SGHRS and CDR2 YFSETQ. Trimming removed 0 bases from V and 6 bases from J, with 11 bases in between. The CDR3 coding sequence is TGCGCCAGCAGCTTGGATCTCCGGAGTGATACGCAGTATTTT. Translation gives CASSLDLRSDTQYF.

V and J are TRBV18 and TRBJ1-3; D might be TRBD1 (5 bases). CDR1 KGHSH and CDR2 LQKENI come from the germline V gene. This CDR3 is 15 amino acids long. Trimming removed 3 bases from V and 2 bases from J, with 11 bases in between. CDR3 DNA: TGTGCCAGCTCACCGCAGGGAATCGCTGGAAACACCATATATTTT. Residues: CASSPQGIAGNTIYF.

J is TRBJ2-7 and V is TRBV19; no clear D gene. Germline V gene lookup returns CDR1 LNHDA and CDR2 SQIVND (reference sequence). The CDR3 consists of 14 residues. V was clipped by 4 bases and J by 0 bases, with 10 bases between them. CDR3 sequence reads: CASSRSVNSYEQYF. CDR3 coding DNA: TGTGCCAGTAGTAGGAGCGTAAACTCCTACGAGCAGTACTTC.

The V gene is TRBV30, the J gene TRBJ1-6, with a weak D call TRBD1 (6 bases). The V gene lost 1 base and the J gene lost 6 bases, with 7 bases spanning the gap. This CDR3 is 13 amino acids long. CDR1 and CDR2 from the germline V gene are GTSNPN and SVGIG (reference sequence). The DNA for the CDR3 is TGTGCCTGGAGTGGACAGGTTAATTCACCCCTCCACTTT. Its translation is CAWSGQVNSPLHF. The full variable domain, rest sourced from reference TRBV30 and TRBJ1-6, is SQTIHQWPATLVQPVGSPLSLECTVEGTSNPNLYWYRQAAGRGLQLLFYSVGIGQISSEVPQNLSASRPQDRQFILSSKKLLLSDSGFYLCAWSGQVNSPLHFGNGTRLTVT.

V and J are TRBV3-1 (or the pseudogene TRBV3-2) and TRBJ2-1, with 8 bases that match TRBD2. V gave up 7 bases and J gave up 8 bases; unmatched junction bases: 10. The CDR3 is 14 amino acids. Per germline, CDR1 LGHDT and CDR2 YNNKEL (reference sequence). CDR3 loop: CASTTGLVRHEQFF. Written as DNA, the CDR3 is TGTGCCAGCACTACGGGACTAGTAAGGCATGAGCAGTTCTTC.

The rearrangement uses TRBV7-9 and TRBJ1-4; D is unresolved. V was clipped by 1 base and J by 4 bases, with 7 bases between them. This CDR3 has 14 amino acids. Per germline, CDR1 SEHNR and CDR2 FQNEAQ (reference sequence). For the CDR3, the DNA is TGTGCCAGCAGCTTAGTTGGCAGTAATGAAAAACTGTTTTTT. Protein: CASSLVGSNEKLFF.

The V call is TRBV19, the J call TRBJ2-3; possible D gene TRBD1, 5 bases. This CDR3 region has 14 residues. V lost 6 bases to trimming and J lost 0 bases, with 10 bases between them. Germline CDR1 and CDR2: LNHDA and SQIVND (reference sequence). CDR3 protein: CASRQGASTDTQYF. CDR3 coding DNA: TGTGCCAGTAGGCAGGGTGCTAGCACAGATACGCAGTATTTT.

This clone was observed a handful of times. V and J are TRBV7-6 and TRBJ1-1; D gene ambiguous. The ends were cut back, 1 base at V and 2 bases at J, with 14 bases in the middle. Germline loops: CDR1 SGHVS, CDR2 FNYEAQ. The CDR3 covers 16 residues. The chain's CDR3 is CASSLGIGEINTEAFF. The CDR3 region has the DNA TGTGCCAGCAGCTTAGGGATCGGGGAGATAAACACTGAAGCTTTCTTT.

This chain links TRBV5-4 with TRBJ2-3; D is unresolved. The CDR3 runs to 13 residues. Germline CDR1 and CDR2: SGHNT and YYREEE (reference sequence). V was trimmed by 0 bases and J by 3 bases, leaving 5 bases between them. The CDR3, as DNA: TGTGCCAGCAGCTTGGATCATACAGATACGCAGTATTTT. Its translation is CASSLDHTDTQYF.

The J gene is TRBJ2-3, the V gene TRBV4-1; D is possibly TRBD1 (6 bases). The germline V gene has CDR1 MGHRA and CDR2 YSYEKL. This CDR3 is built from 15 residues. V lost 1 base, J lost 2 bases, and 10 bases lay in between. CDR3 in DNA: TGCGCCAGCAGCCAAGTACAGGGTGACACAGATACGCAGTATTTT. This sequence encodes CASSQVQGDTDTQYF.

The chain recombines TRBV6-2 or TRBV6-3 with TRBJ2-1; 13 positions match TRBD2. V dropped 3 bases and J dropped 6; count of bases not matched to a gene: 8. CDR1 is MNHEY, CDR2 SVGEGT, per germline. CDR3 length: 17 residues. CDR3 protein: CASSYIWTSGRTNEQFF. The CDR3 DNA sequence: TGTGCCAGCAGTTATATTTGGACTAGCGGGAGAACCAATGAGCAGTTCTTC.

This clone was seen only a few times. Additional DNA sequences in this sample encode the identical CDR3. This chain links TRBV5-4 with TRBJ2-1; TRBD2 matches at 8 bases. Germline V gives CDR1 SGHNT, CDR2 YYREEE (reference sequence). This CDR3 is 13 amino acids long. Trimming removed 0 bases from V and 8 bases from J; junction bases left unmatched: 1. The CDR3 sequence is CASSLAGGYEQFF. CDR3 DNA sequence: TGTGCCAGCAGCTTGGCGGGAGGGTATGAGCAGTTCTTC.

The chain couples TRBV30 to TRBJ2-5, with D possibly matching TRBD2 (5 bases). Trimming shortened V by 8 bases and J by 4 bases, and 11 bases separated the two germline ends. This CDR3 is built from 11 residues. Looked up from germline, CDR1 is GTSNPN and CDR2 is SVGIG (reference sequence). The CDR3 bases are TGTGCCCGGGGTTCCAGAGAGACCCAGTACTTC. Encoded protein: CARGSRETQYF.